The 22 T cell receptor beta chains below all came from one sample that was sequenced in a study of blood T cell repertoires in COVID-19. The method was immunoSEQ multiplex PCR; TCRdb's version includes in-frame clones alone and lacks a portion of them. The sample shows fewer than 350,000 clones, 88% of them seen only once. The sequenced sample consisted of PBMCs or T cells enriched from blood (not recorded which). The receptors were sampled from a woman in her twenties or thirties who had recovered from COVID-19.

The V call is TRBV29-1, the J call TRBJ1-2, with 7 bases fitting TRBD1. This CDR3 region has 14 residues. Germline trimming cut 2 bases from V and 4 bases from J; bases unmatched to any gene: 7. The germline V gene encodes CDR1 SQVTM and CDR2 ANQGSEA. CDR3 bases: TGCAGCGTTGAACGGTTGACAGGGACCTATGGCTACACCTTC. It translates to CSVERLTGTYGYTF.

The chain has TRBV27 and TRBJ2-7, with TRBD1 matching over 8 bases. The CDR3 consists of 15 residues. In germline, CDR1 is MNHEY, CDR2 SMNVEV (reference sequence). The V gene end was trimmed by 4 bases and the J gene end by 3 bases; junction bases not matched to a gene: 8. CDR3 amino acids: CASSSAGGLNYEQYF. In DNA, the CDR3 is TGTGCCAGCAGTTCTGCAGGGGGCCTCAACTACGAGCAGTACTTC.

This clone occurred a few times. For the CDR3, the DNA is TGTGCCGTTTCGACAGGGGTCTCTGGAAACACCATATATTTT. It codes for CAVSTGVSGNTIYF. The chain is built from TRBV7-9 and TRBJ1-3, with TRBD1 identical over 8 bases. V lost 11 bases, J lost 0 bases, and 6 bases stayed unmatched. This CDR3 is 14 amino acids long. The germline gives CDR1 SEHNR, CDR2 FQNEAQ (reference sequence).

The V and J genes are TRBV27 and TRBJ1-5; 7 nucleotides match TRBD1. The CDR3 contains 13 residues. From germline, CDR1 is MNHEY and CDR2 SMNVEV (reference sequence). Trimming removed 6 bases from V and 11 bases from J; junction bases left unmatched: 10. The CDR3 nucleotides read TGTGCCAGCAGCAGGACAGGCGCTACTTCCCAGCATTTT. This codes for CASSRTGATSQHF.

The V gene is TRBV7-9, the J gene TRBJ2-5; 10 bases align to TRBD2. Losses at the gene ends were 7 bases for V and 5 bases for J; bases not matched to a gene: 13. Germline V gene data show CDR1 as SEHNR and CDR2 as FQNEAQ (reference sequence). The CDR3 is made up of 16 amino acids. As DNA, the CDR3 is TGTGCCAGCACCCTTAGGCTAGCGGGAGTTGGGGAGACCCAGTACTTC. It is translated as CASTLRLAGVGETQYF. Complete variable domain (other parts from reference TRBV7-9 and TRBJ2-5): DTGVSQNPRHKITKRGQNVTFRCDPISEHNRLYWYRQTLGQGPEFLTYFQNEAQLEKSRLLSDRFSAERPKGSFSTLEIQRTEQGDSAMYLCASTLRLAGVGETQYFGPGTRLLVL.

The chain links TRBV6-5 to TRBJ1-2, with a possible D match to TRBD1 (5 bases). Germline-derived CDR1 and CDR2 are MNHEY and SVGAGI. The CDR3 spans 12 residues. Trimming shortened V by 6 bases and J by 7 bases, and 12 bases separated the two germline ends. CDR3 coding DNA: TGTGCCAGCAGCTCGACAGTGGGTGGCTACACCTTC. It yields the protein CASSSTVGGYTF.

The chain links TRBV10-3 to TRBJ1-3; no reliable D call. V lost 4 bases and J lost 4, with 17 bases in between. This CDR3 is built from 16 residues. Germline V lookup: CDR1 ENHRY, CDR2 SYGVKD. CDR3 bases: TGTGCCATCAGTGGAGTCCAGGTGACGGCCGGAAACACCATATATTTT. Its translation is CAISGVQVTAGNTIYF.

The gene calls are TRBV6-2 or TRBV6-3 and TRBJ2-3; TRBD2 matches at 8 bases. Germline V CDR1 and CDR2: MNHEY, SVGEGT. V was pared by 4 bases and J by 2 bases, with 2 bases of the junction left unmatched. The CDR3 runs 14 residues. The CDR3 protein is CASSFSGVTDTQYF. CDR3 sequence (DNA): TGTGCCAGCAGTTTTAGCGGGGTCACAGATACGCAGTATTTT.

This clone was detected only a few times. The rearrangement links TRBV7-2 to TRBJ1-3; possible D gene TRBD1, 5 bases. This CDR3 has 15 amino acids. Per the germline V gene, CDR1 is SGHTA and CDR2 is FQGNSA. Between the trimmed V and J ends, which lost 3 bases and 0 bases, there was a span of 9 bases. The CDR3 sequence: CASSLGLNSGNTIYF. CDR3 coding DNA: TGTGCCAGCAGCTTGGGACTTAACTCTGGAAACACCATATATTTT.

The CDR3 region has the DNA TGTGCCAGCAGTTCAGGGCTCTATGGCTACACCTTC. Translation gives CASSSGLYGYTF. This chain joins TRBV28 and TRBJ1-2; TRBD1 is a possible D gene (5 bases). The V end was cut by 4 bases, the J end by 4 bases, with 7 bases between. This CDR3 has 12 residues. Germline V gives CDR1 MDHEN, CDR2 SYDVKM.

The rearrangement links TRBV28 to TRBJ1-4, with a possible D match to TRBD1 (5 bases). Trimming took 7 bases from V and 8 from J, leaving 17 bases between them. This CDR3 has 14 amino acids. Germline CDR1 is MDHEN and CDR2 is SYDVKM. The CDR3 bases are TGTGCCAGCACCAGCAGCAGGGTAGGGGAAAAACTGTTTTTT. Translating gives CASTSSRVGEKLFF.

The chain is built from TRBV11-1 and TRBJ2-5, with D perhaps matching TRBD2 (6 bases). Germline V lookup: CDR1 SGHAT, CDR2 FQDESV (reference sequence). The CDR3 contains 15 residues. The germline V and J ends were trimmed by 2 bases and 7 bases, with 17 bases remaining between them. The CDR3 region has the DNA TGTGCCAGCAGCTTACCTGAGGAGGGCATTTTGACCCAGTACTTC. Its translation is CASSLPEEGILTQYF.

This clone was seen more than once but under ten times. J is TRBJ1-5 and V is TRBV29-1; tentatively, D is TRBD1 (6 bases). The CDR3 extends over 13 amino acids. Deletions cut 8 bases from V and 3 bases from J, with 14 bases between. Germline values: CDR1 SQVTM, CDR2 ANQGSEA. Here the CDR3 reads CSPRTGINQPQHF. CDR3 in DNA: TGCAGCCCAAGAACAGGGATCAATCAGCCCCAGCATTTT.

The rearrangement uses TRBV19 and TRBJ1-2, with TRBD1 matching over 7 bases. V dropped 3 bases and J dropped 4; count of bases not matched to a gene: 8. This CDR3 spans 15 amino acids. Germline V gives CDR1 LNHDA, CDR2 SQIVND (reference sequence). This chain's CDR3 is CASSIPRQGIYGYTF. CDR3 sequence (DNA): TGTGCCAGTAGTATCCCCCGACAGGGAATCTATGGCTACACCTTC. Combining the CDR3 with reference TRBV19 and TRBJ1-2 gives the whole variable domain DGGITQSPKYLFRKEGQNVTLSCEQNLNHDAMYWYRQDPGQGLRLIYYSQIVNDFQKGDIAEGYSVSREKKESFPLTVTSAQKNPTAFYLCASSIPRQGIYGYTFGSGTRLTVV.

This chain links TRBV29-1 with TRBJ2-2, with 9 bases identical to TRBD1. Germline assignment: CDR1 SQVTM and CDR2 ANQGSEA. J gave up 4 bases and V 7 bases, and 7 bases lay outside the gene matches. This CDR3 contains 14 residues. The CDR3 is CSARTGEFTGELFF. The CDR3 DNA reads as TGCAGCGCCCGGACAGGGGAATTCACCGGGGAGCTGTTTTTT.

This clone was seen more than once but under ten times. The chain has TRBV5-1 and TRBJ2-1; D is possibly TRBD2 (5 bases). The CDR3 runs 16 residues. Trimming took 2 bases from V and 1 from J, leaving 13 bases between them. Germline-derived CDR1 and CDR2 are SGHRS and YFSETQ. The CDR3 protein is CASSLKTSYSYNEQFF. The CDR3 coding sequence is TGCGCCAGCAGCTTAAAAACTAGTTATTCCTACAATGAGCAGTTCTTC.

This rearrangement joins TRBV1 to TRBJ1-5. TRBV1 is listed as a pseudogene. The CDR3 has 16 amino acids. The DNA for the CDR3 is TGCACCAGCAGCCAAGACTCGGGTTGGGGCAATCAGCCCCAGCATTTT. Translated: CTSSQDSGWGNQPQHF.

The table lists this clone with a few counts. The genes are TRBV7-3 and TRBJ1-1; D unresolved. Germline CDR1 is SGHTA and CDR2 is FQGTGA. The CDR3 totals 13 residues. V was pared by 2 bases and J by 4 bases, with 8 bases between. The CDR3 reads CASSLASLTEAFF. The DNA of the CDR3 is TGTGCCAGCAGCTTAGCGAGCCTCACTGAAGCTTTCTTT.

The chain links TRBV7-9 to TRBJ1-1; D perhaps matches TRBD1 (5 bases). V was trimmed by 1 base and J by 1 base, leaving 7 bases between them. This CDR3 contains 14 residues. In germline, CDR1 is SEHNR, CDR2 FQNEAQ (reference sequence). This CDR3 reads CASSLDTGNTEAFF. The CDR3 nucleotides read TGTGCCAGCAGCTTAGATACAGGGAACACTGAAGCTTTCTTT.

This rearrangement joins TRBV2 to TRBJ2-1, with 7 bases lining up with TRBD2. Unmatched junction bases numbered 11, after V lost 9 bases and J lost 0 bases. Looked up from germline, CDR1 is SNHLY and CDR2 is FYNNEI. The CDR3 is 16 residues long. The CDR3 loop is CASHSPPGGSYNEQFF. For the CDR3, the DNA is TGTGCCAGTCACTCCCCACCGGGGGGCTCCTACAATGAGCAGTTCTTC.

V usage is TRBV28 and J usage is TRBJ2-7; TRBD1 matches 10 bases. Germline trimming cut 6 bases from V and 3 bases from J; bases unmatched to any gene: 14. The CDR3 sequence is 17 residues long. The germline gives CDR1 MDHEN, CDR2 SYDVKM. CDR3 coding DNA: TGTGCCAGCAGCCTGACAGGGGGCGCGGGAGTCTTCTACGAGCAGTACTTC. It translates to CASSLTGGAGVFYEQYF.

This sequence joins TRBV30 and TRBJ2-7; 9 bases align to TRBD1. The V gene end was trimmed by 1 base and the J gene end by 3 bases; junction bases not matched to a gene: 4. CDR3 length: 14 residues. The germline gives CDR1 GTSNPN, CDR2 SVGIG (reference sequence). The DNA for the CDR3 is TGTGCCTGGAGTGGGACAGGGGCATTCTACGAGCAGTACTTC. Amino acids: CAWSGTGAFYEQYF.